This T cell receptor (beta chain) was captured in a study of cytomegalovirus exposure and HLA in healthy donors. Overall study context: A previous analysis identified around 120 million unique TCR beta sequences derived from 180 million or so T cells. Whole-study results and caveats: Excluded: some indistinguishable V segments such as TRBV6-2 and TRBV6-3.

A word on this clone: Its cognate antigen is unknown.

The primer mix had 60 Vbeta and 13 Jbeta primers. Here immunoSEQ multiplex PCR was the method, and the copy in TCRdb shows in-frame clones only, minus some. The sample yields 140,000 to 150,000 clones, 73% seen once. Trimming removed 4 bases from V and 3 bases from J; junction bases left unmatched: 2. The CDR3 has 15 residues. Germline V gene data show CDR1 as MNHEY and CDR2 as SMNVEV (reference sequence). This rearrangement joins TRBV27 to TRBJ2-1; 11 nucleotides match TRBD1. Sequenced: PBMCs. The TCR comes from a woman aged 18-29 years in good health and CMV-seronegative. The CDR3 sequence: CASSSGTGGYNEQFF. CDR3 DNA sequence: TGTGCCAGCAGTTCCGGGACAGGGGGCTACAATGAGCAGTTCTTC.